The rows below give T cell receptor beta chains drawn from one sample of a study of Ad26.COV2.S vaccination and SARS-CoV-2 variants. The method was immunoSEQ multiplex PCR; TCRdb's version includes in-frame clones alone and lacks a portion of them. Here the sample spans around 420,000 clones, 88% being singletons. Here the sequenced sample was peripheral blood, taken in a trial of Ad26.COV2.S vaccine versus placebo. These receptors were obtained from a person between 18 and 65 years old who received the Ad26.COV2.S COVID-19 vaccine or a placebo. Both conserved end residues are part of each CDR3. D genes are given only for firm matches. The size entry is marked missing in some rows and otherwise reads once, few, many or a size class.

clone_size j_call v_call d_call cdr3_nt cdr3_aa
- TRBJ2-3 TRBV5-5 TRBD2 TGTGCCAGCAGCCGGACTAGCGGGGTTGGTTCAGATACGCAGTATTTT CASSRTSGVGSDTQYF
- TRBJ1-3 TRBV21-1 - TGTGCCAGCAGCAAGGACAGGGCTGGAAACACCATATATTTT CASSKDRAGNTIYF
once TRBJ1-1 TRBV10-3 - TGTGCCATCAGTGAGTCGCCAGGGGAGATCTCTGAAGCTTTCTTT CAISESPGEISEAFF
- TRBJ2-5 TRBV14 - TGTGCCAGCAGCCCTAGGAGACAGACCCTAGAGACCCAGTACTTC CASSPRRQTLETQYF
- TRBJ2-7 TRBV29-1 - TGCAGCGTTGAGGCGGAAAGCTCCTACGAGCAGTACTTC CSVEAESSYEQYF
- TRBJ1-1 TRBV7-3 - TGTGCCAGCAGCTTAACGTCTACCGGCGTAAACACTGAAGCTTTCTTT CASSLTSTGVNTEAFF
- TRBJ1-2 TRBV3-1/TRBV3-2 - TGTGCCAGCAGCCAAGCTCCCTCGGGTGGGTATGGCTACACCTTC CASSQAPSGGYGYTF
- TRBJ1-6 TRBV19 TRBD1 TGTGCCAGTAGTATTACCGGGACAGCCTATTCACCCCTCCACTTT CASSITGTAYSPLHF
- TRBJ2-3 TRBV19 - TGTGCCAGTAGTCCGCTAGGAGGGGCGGGGACAGATACGCAGTATTTT CASSPLGGAGTDTQYF
- TRBJ2-2 TRBV7-2 - TGTGCCAGCAGCTTAGGGAGTGGAATTACCGGGGAGCTGTTTTTT CASSLGSGITGELFF
- TRBJ2-1 TRBV20-1 - TGCAGTGCTCGGACGGTCGATGAGCAGTTCTTC CSARTVDEQFF
few TRBJ2-7 TRBV4-1 - TGCGCCAGCAGCCAAGGACAGAGCTCCTACGAGCAGTACTTC CASSQGQSSYEQYF
- TRBJ2-1 TRBV11-3 TRBD2 TGTGCCAGCAGCCCTAGCGGGGCGGGGTCCTACAATGAGCAGTTCTTC CASSPSGAGSYNEQFF
- TRBJ1-2 TRBV2 - TGTGCCAGCAGTCCGCAGGGAGTCTATGGCTACACCTTC CASSPQGVYGYTF
once TRBJ1-2 TRBV28 - TGTGCCAGCAGTTTTGGGGGGGAACTAGGCTACACCTTC CASSFGGELGYTF
- TRBJ2-1 TRBV9 TRBD1 TGTGCCAGCAGTCATCCGGGACAGGGATTTTACAATGAGCAGTTCTTC CASSHPGQGFYNEQFF
- TRBJ1-1 TRBV6-2/TRBV6-3 TRBD1 TGTGCCAGCAGTTACTCGGTTTGGGGACAGGGGCGAAACACTGAAGCTTTCTTT CASSYSVWGQGRNTEAFF
- TRBJ1-2 TRBV6-5 TRBD1 TGTGCCAGCAGTTACTCCCGGGACAGTAACTATGGCTACACCTTC CASSYSRDSNYGYTF
- TRBJ1-1 TRBV6-5 - TGTGCCAGCACCATAAGTGGGGCTGGGGACACTGAAGCTTTCTTT CASTISGAGDTEAFF
- TRBJ2-5 TRBV5-1 - TGCGCCAGCAGCTCCGGGGCAGGGGTACAGACCCAGTACTTC CASSSGAGVQTQYF
- TRBJ2-3 TRBV7-2 - TGTGCCAGCAGGCCCGAAGCAGATACGCAGTATTTT CASRPEADTQYF
- TRBJ2-2 TRBV19 - TGTGCCAGTAGTATAAACAGGAACACCGGGGAGCTGTTTTTT CASSINRNTGELFF
- TRBJ2-5 TRBV5-1 TRBD1 TGCGCCAGCAGCGTCGGGACAGTGAAGCAAGAGACCCAGTACTTC CASSVGTVKQETQYF
- TRBJ2-7 TRBV19 TRBD1 TGTGCCAGTAGTATCCAGAACAGGGGAATGCACGAGCAGTACTTC CASSIQNRGMHEQYF
- TRBJ1-2 TRBV4-1 - TGCGCCAGCAGCCAAGATACCAGGCCCTATGGCTACACCTTC CASSQDTRPYGYTF
- TRBJ2-6 TRBV9 - TGTGCCAGCAGCGCCCGGTCCTCCGGGGCCAACGTCCTGACTTTC CASSARSSGANVLTF
- TRBJ2-7 TRBV5-8 - TGTGCCAGCAGCCCGGAGATTAACAGGGACCCCTACGAGCAGTACTTC CASSPEINRDPYEQYF
few TRBJ2-7 TRBV19 - TGTGCCAGTAGTATCGTGGGGGACTACGAGCAGTACTTC CASSIVGDYEQYF
- TRBJ1-1 TRBV6-2/TRBV6-3 - TGTGCCAGCAGCCGGAGACCGAACACTGAAGCTTTCTTT CASSRRPNTEAFF
- TRBJ1-2 TRBV27 TRBD1 TGTGCCAGCAGTTTTCAGGGGGTCGGTGGCTACACCTTC CASSFQGVGGYTF
- TRBJ2-7 TRBV21-1 - TGTGCCAGCAGCCTGCAGGGACACTACGAGCAGTACTTC CASSLQGHYEQYF
- TRBJ2-7 TRBV10-2 TRBD2 TGCGCCAGTCTCTCGGGGGGGTCCTTGGGTGAGCAGTACTTC CASLSGGSLGEQYF
- TRBJ2-6 TRBV4-2 TRBD1 TGTGCCAGCAGCCCGGGACAGTCCTCTGGGGCCAACGTCCTGACTTTC CASSPGQSSGANVLTF
- TRBJ2-1 TRBV10-3 TRBD1 TGTGCCATCAGTGAGTCCGACTCCGGGACAGGGCTAAACAATGAGCAGTTCTTC CAISESDSGTGLNNEQFF
- TRBJ2-3 TRBV3-1/TRBV3-2 - TGTGCCAGCAGCCAAGCCCACACAGATACGCAGTATTTT CASSQAHTDTQYF
- TRBJ2-3 TRBV7-2 - TGTGCCAGCAGCTCCTCGGGGATGGGAACGCAGTATTTT CASSSSGMGTQYF
- TRBJ1-2 TRBV25-1 - TGTGCCAGCAGTGAGGCAGGGATCTATGGCTACACCTTC CASSEAGIYGYTF
- TRBJ2-3 TRBV5-4 TRBD2 TGTGCCAGCAGCCCCGGACTAGCGGGGGGCACAGATACGCAGTATTTT CASSPGLAGGTDTQYF
- TRBJ1-2 TRBV5-6 TRBD1 TGTGCCAGCTCTACAGGGGGTCGGGGCTACACCTTC CASSTGGRGYTF
- TRBJ2-3 TRBV12-3/TRBV12-4 - TGTGCCAGCAGTGCAACCACCACAGATACGCAGTATTTT CASSATTTDTQYF